Listed below are T cell receptor beta chains from one sample, sequenced in a study of blood T cell repertoires in COVID-19. This table comes from immunoSEQ multiplex PCR, and its TCRdb copy is limited to in-frame clones, with some not included. The table shows under 250,000 clones, with 85% to 90% occurring only once. Specimen: peripheral blood. The receptors here all came from a man aged 50 to 59 with COVID-19, enrolled during active disease. Each CDR3 is given with its conserved first and last residue. D genes are given only for firm matches. Clone size, where shown, is once, few, many, or a class for clones that have expanded.

TRBV11-2,16,-,TRBJ2-1,-,TGTGCCAGCAGCTTAGATCGGGCAGGGGCCGACAATGAGCAGTTCTTC,CASSLDRAGADNEQFF
TRBV27,15,-,TRBJ2-1,-,TGTGCCAGCACTCAGAGAGGGCCCGGGTACAATGAGCAGTTCTTC,CASTQRGPGYNEQFF
TRBV11-2,16,-,TRBJ2-2,TRBD2,TGTGCCAGCAGCTTAATGGTAGCGGGAGTCACCGGGGAGCTGTTTTTT,CASSLMVAGVTGELFF
TRBV6-2/TRBV6-3,16,-,TRBJ1-3,TRBD1,TGTGCCAGCAGTCTCCGACAGGGAAACTCTGGAAACACCATATATTTT,CASSLRQGNSGNTIYF
TRBV11-2,12,-,TRBJ1-1,TRBD1,TGTGCCAGCAGCTTGGGACAGGGGAGAGCTTTCTTT,CASSLGQGRAFF
TRBV18,17,once,TRBJ1-2,-,TGTGCCAGCTCACCATTCAATAACCCGGGTACTAACTATGGCTACACCTTC,CASSPFNNPGTNYGYTF
TRBV15,16,-,TRBJ2-1,TRBD2,TGTGCCACCAGCAGGGGGGAGGGCGGCCACTACAATGAGCAGTTCTTC,CATSRGEGGHYNEQFF
TRBV7-3,14,-,TRBJ2-1,-,TGTGCCAGCAGCTCCCCCGGACACTACAATGAGCAGTTCTTC,CASSSPGHYNEQFF
TRBV19,15,-,TRBJ2-2,TRBD2,TGTGCCAGTATTGGGGCGGGACTACCTTCCGGGGAGCTGTTTTTT,CASIGAGLPSGELFF
TRBV11-1,14,-,TRBJ2-7,TRBD1,TGTGCCAGCAGCTCCGGACAGGGGGGGTACGAGCAGTACTTC,CASSSGQGGYEQYF
TRBV10-3,14,-,TRBJ1-5,-,TGTGCCATCAGTGGGGGAGGTCCGGGGGAGCCCCAGCATTTT,CAISGGGPGEPQHF
TRBV7-2,12,-,TRBJ2-2,-,TGTGCCAGCGGCCGGAACACCGGGGAGCTGTTTTTT,CASGRNTGELFF
TRBV2,15,-,TRBJ2-1,TRBD2,TGTGCCAGCAGTGAAATGGCGGGGGGGCACAGTGAGCAGTTCTTC,CASSEMAGGHSEQFF
TRBV11-2,19,-,TRBJ1-6,-,TGTGCCAGCAGCTTAGATCGGGGCAGGGGAGGGTCCTATAATTCACCCCTCCACTTT,CASSLDRGRGGSYNSPLHF
TRBV5-1,19,-,TRBJ1-6,-,TGCGCCACCCTCTCCGCGGGACAACCTCCGGGACTATTAGATTCACCCCTCCACTTT,CATLSAGQPPGLLDSPLHF
TRBV2,13,-,TRBJ2-7,-,TGTGCCAGGAGAGGGAACGTCTCCTACGAGCAGTACTTC,CARRGNVSYEQYF
TRBV7-2,16,-,TRBJ2-1,TRBD2,TGTGCCAGCAGCGACAGCGGGAGAGTGTTCTACAATGAGCAGTTCTTC,CASSDSGRVFYNEQFF
TRBV3-1/TRBV3-2,13,-,TRBJ2-1,TRBD1,TGTGCCAGCAGCACAGGGGGCGCGGGTGAGCAGTTCTTC,CASSTGGAGEQFF
TRBV19,14,-,TRBJ2-7,-,TGTGCCAGTAGTATAGAGGACACGTCCTACGAGCAGTACTTC,CASSIEDTSYEQYF
TRBV28,15,-,TRBJ1-1,-,TGTGCCAGCACCACGCTTTGGCACACGAACACTGAAGCTTTCTTT,CASTTLWHTNTEAFF
TRBV2,13,few,TRBJ2-7,TRBD2,TGTGCCAGCAGTCCAGCGGGAGCGTACGAGCAGTACTTC,CASSPAGAYEQYF
TRBV7-6,18,-,TRBJ2-3,TRBD2,TGTGCCAGCAGCGGATGGCGTGCCCCACTAGCGGGAGCAGATACGCAGTATTTT,CASSGWRAPLAGADTQYF
TRBV28,13,-,TRBJ2-7,-,TGTGCCAGCAGTTTTCTGGGGCGGAACGAGCAGTACTTC,CASSFLGRNEQYF
TRBV4-2,22,-,TRBJ2-3,TRBD1,TGTGCCAGCAGCCAGGGGCCGTGGTCCGGAGGCGGACAGGGAAGGACAGTGGATACGCAGTATTTT,CASSQGPWSGGGQGRTVDTQYF
TRBV28,15,-,TRBJ1-2,TRBD1,TGTGCCAGCAGTATGAGGACAGGGGGCCACTATGGCTACACCTTC,CASSMRTGGHYGYTF
TRBV7-3,17,many,TRBJ2-2,TRBD1,TGTGCCAGCAGCATGTACCGGGACAGGGGTAACACCGGGGAGCTGTTTTTT,CASSMYRDRGNTGELFF
TRBV6-5,14,-,TRBJ1-1,TRBD1,TGTGCCAGCAGTTACTCGCAGGGGGCCCCTGAAGCTTTCTTT,CASSYSQGAPEAFF
TRBV4-1,16,-,TRBJ1-2,TRBD1,TGCGCCAGCAGCAAGGGACAGGGCGACGCTAACTATGGCTACACCTTC,CASSKGQGDANYGYTF
TRBV25-1,14,few,TRBJ1-1,-,TGTGCCAGCAGACCGGGGGGGGATTTTACTGAAGCTTTCTTT,CASRPGGDFTEAFF
TRBV28,12,-,TRBJ2-2,-,TGTGCCAGCAGACAGACGTACGGGGAGCTGTTTTTT,CASRQTYGELFF
TRBV9,17,-,TRBJ2-5,TRBD2,TGTGCCAGCAGCCCCCCGGGACTAGCGGGGACGGGAGAGACCCAGTACTTC,CASSPPGLAGTGETQYF
TRBV6-5,14,-,TRBJ1-1,TRBD1,TGTGCCAGCAGAACAGGGGGTTCGGAGACTGAAGCTTTCTTT,CASRTGGSETEAFF
TRBV19,14,-,TRBJ1-2,-,TGTGCCAGTAGTGTAATGTCGAGGGACTATGGCTACACCTTC,CASSVMSRDYGYTF
TRBV11-2,14,-,TRBJ1-2,-,TGTGCCAGCAGCTTAGGTACAGGGAAGGGAGGCTACACCTTC,CASSLGTGKGGYTF
TRBV7-9,14,-,TRBJ2-7,-,TGTGCCAGCAGCCCAACAGTATCCCCCTACGAGCAGTACTTC,CASSPTVSPYEQYF
TRBV5-1,12,-,TRBJ2-5,-,TGCGCCAGCAGCTCCCAGGGGGAGACCCAGTACTTC,CASSSQGETQYF
TRBV3-1/TRBV3-2,13,-,TRBJ1-5,-,TGTGCCTCGGGGCGGGGTAGCAATCAGCCCCAGCATTTT,CASGRGSNQPQHF
TRBV5-1,14,-,TRBJ1-4,-,TGCGCCAGCAGCTTGATCACGGGAAATGAAAAACTGTTTTTT,CASSLITGNEKLFF
TRBV18,15,-,TRBJ1-5,TRBD1,TGTGCCAGCTCACTCGGACAGGGAGGGAAACAGCCCCAGCATTTT,CASSLGQGGKQPQHF
TRBV2,12,-,TRBJ2-7,-,TGTGCCAGCACACACACCACCTACGAGCAGTACTTC,CASTHTTYEQYF
TRBV5-1,15,few,TRBJ1-6,-,TGCGCCAGCAGCTTGACGACCGCGGGGAATTCACCCCTCCACTTT,CASSLTTAGNSPLHF
TRBV5-1,16,-,TRBJ2-1,TRBD2,TGCGCCAGCAGCATTACAGGTACGGGGGGAAACAATGAGCAGTTCTTC,CASSITGTGGNNEQFF
TRBV12-3/TRBV12-4,13,once,TRBJ1-2,TRBD1,TGTGCCAGCAGCCACGACAGGGTGAATGGCTACACCTTC,CASSHDRVNGYTF
TRBV28,16,once,TRBJ1-2,TRBD1,TGTGCCAGCAGTCTCCGACAGGGGAGGGGGTTTTATGGCTACACCTTC,CASSLRQGRGFYGYTF
TRBV6-5,14,-,TRBJ2-1,TRBD2,TGTGCCAGCAGCCCCGGACTAGCGGGAACAGAGCAGTTCTTC,CASSPGLAGTEQFF
TRBV18,13,-,TRBJ1-2,-,TGTGCCAGCTCACTATCCCGGGAATATGGCTACACCTTC,CASSLSREYGYTF
TRBV5-4,15,-,TRBJ2-2,-,TGTGCCAGCAGCTTGGCCCAAAGGGGCACCGGGGAGCTGTTTTTT,CASSLAQRGTGELFF
TRBV6-6,16,-,TRBJ2-7,TRBD1,TGTGCCAGCAGTTACTCATGGGACAGGGGCGACTACGAGCAGTACTTC,CASSYSWDRGDYEQYF
TRBV11-1,15,once,TRBJ2-1,TRBD2,TGTGCCAGCAGCTTAGTCCTAGCGGCATACAATGAGCAGTTCTTC,CASSLVLAAYNEQFF
TRBV27,14,-,TRBJ1-5,-,TGTGCCAGCAGTACGGACTATAGCAATCAGCCCCAGCATTTT,CASSTDYSNQPQHF
TRBV10-3,15,-,TRBJ1-1,TRBD1,TGTGCCATCAGTGAGTACGACAGGGCGAACACTGAAGCTTTCTTT,CAISEYDRANTEAFF
TRBV5-8,18,once,TRBJ2-7,-,TGTGCCAGCAGAACTACTTGGGGCCGGGGCAGGGACATCTACGAGCAGTACTTC,CASRTTWGRGRDIYEQYF